A selection of T cell receptor beta chains follows, all from one sample in a study of PD-L1 blockade in urothelial cancer. Assay used: immunoSEQ multiplex PCR; TCRdb lists only in-frame clones, some missing. The table includes fewer than 40,000 clones, 75% to 95% detected once. This material consisted of PBMCs, taken around atezolizumab (anti-PD-L1) treatment. The receptors here all came from a man in his 70s with urothelial cancer. Each CDR3 is given with its conserved first and last residue. Fields, in order: J gene, D gene, V gene, clone size, CDR3 DNA, CDR3 protein. A D gene is named only where the DNA matches it firmly. Size tells how often a clone was seen (once, few, many) or the class of an expanded clone, and some rows leave it out.

>TRBJ2-1|TRBD1|TRBV4-1|NA
TGCGCCAGCAGCCAAGGTCAGGGGGCGGACAATGAGCAGTTCTTC
CASSQGQGADNEQFF
>TRBJ1-4|NA|TRBV6-1|NA
TGTGCCAGCAGTGCACAGAAAAATGAAAAACTGTTTTTT
CASSAQKNEKLFF
>TRBJ1-2|TRBD1|TRBV27|NA
TGTGCCAGCAGCCCTACAGGGGCCTATGGCTACACCTTC
CASSPTGAYGYTF
>TRBJ2-3|TRBD2|TRBV5-1|NA
TGCGCCAGCAGCCAAGAGGCTAGCGGGAACGCCAATACGCAGTATTTT
CASSQEASGNANTQYF
>TRBJ2-1|NA|TRBV6-5|NA
TGTGCCAGCAGTATTACGACTCGCCCCTACAATGAGCAGTTCTTC
CASSITTRPYNEQFF
>TRBJ2-1|NA|TRBV19|NA
TGTGCCACCCAGGACACTTACAATGAGCAGTTCTTC
CATQDTYNEQFF
>TRBJ2-1|NA|TRBV9|NA
TGTGCCAGCAGCGACCTACTCTCCAATGAGCAGTTCTTC
CASSDLLSNEQFF
>TRBJ1-5|NA|TRBV28|NA
TGTGCCAGCGTCCCCGGGGGGCAGCTAATCAGCCCCCAGCATTTT
CASVPGGQLISPQHF
>TRBJ2-7|TRBD1|TRBV6-5|NA
TGTGCCAGCAATCCGGGACAGATCCCCTACGAGCAGTACTTC
CASNPGQIPYEQYF
>TRBJ1-5|TRBD1|TRBV5-1|few
TGCGCCAGCAGCTTGGGCTCAGGGGGAAGCAATCAGCCCCAGCATTTT
CASSLGSGGSNQPQHF
>TRBJ2-3|TRBD2|TRBV2|once
TGTGCCAGCAGGATAACTCTAGCGGGTCTCACAGATACGCAGTATTTT
CASRITLAGLTDTQYF
>TRBJ2-7|NA|TRBV7-2|NA
TGTGCCAGCTCCATTGGGGGCCCTCGGGGTGAGCAGTACTTC
CASSIGGPRGEQYF
>TRBJ1-5|NA|TRBV19|NA
TGTGCCAGTAGTCTCAGGGGCCCGAATCAGCCCCAGCATTTT
CASSLRGPNQPQHF
>TRBJ2-5|TRBD1|TRBV5-1|NA
TGCGCCAGCAGCTTTTACACAGGGGGCGGCGGAGAGACCCAGTACTTC
CASSFYTGGGGETQYF
>TRBJ1-1|TRBD1|TRBV7-8|NA
TGTGCCAGCAGCTTAATAGCAGGGGGTCTCACTGAAGCTTTCTTT
CASSLIAGGLTEAFF
>TRBJ2-5|NA|TRBV7-7|NA
TGTGCCAGCAGCTTTCAAAGGGGAAGACAAGAGACCCAGTACTTC
CASSFQRGRQETQYF
>TRBJ2-2|NA|TRBV6-4|NA
TGTGCCAGCAGAGGACAGATCACCGGGGAGCTGTTTTTT
CASRGQITGELFF
>TRBJ1-1|NA|TRBV5-8|NA
TGTGCCAGCAGCTTGGAACCGAACAGGAACACTGAAGCTTTCTTT
CASSLEPNRNTEAFF
>TRBJ1-5|TRBD1|TRBV6-1|NA
TGTGCCAGCAGTGAAGGGACAGGGGCTTATAGCAATCAGCCCCAGCATTTT
CASSEGTGAYSNQPQHF
>TRBJ2-3|NA|TRBV27|NA
TGTGCCAGCATCCCCCAAAAAAAGACTTTACTTAGCACAGATACGCAGTATTTT
CASIPQKKTLLSTDTQYF
>TRBJ2-1|NA|TRBV5-1|NA
TGCGCCAGCAGCTTGATAGTTACCAATGAGCAGTTCTTC
CASSLIVTNEQFF
>TRBJ2-5|TRBD2|TRBV5-1|NA
TGCGCCAGCAGCTTGAGCGGGAGGGGGGAGACCCAGTACTTC
CASSLSGRGETQYF
>TRBJ1-4|NA|TRBV15|NA
TGTGCCACCAGCAGAGAAGTGAGTTATGAAAAACTGTTTTTT
CATSREVSYEKLFF
>TRBJ1-1|NA|TRBV12-5|NA
TGTGCTAGTGGTCCGGGGATTAACAGTGAAGCTTTCTTT
CASGPGINSEAFF
>TRBJ2-1|TRBD1|TRBV6-1|medium-sized
TGTGCCAGCAGTGAAGCTGGAGGGACAGGGTCTAATAAGCAGTTCTTC
CASSEAGGTGSNKQFF
>TRBJ2-2|TRBD2|TRBV6-4|NA
TGTGCCAGCATGGGCGGACGGGGGGCCGGGGAGCTGTTTTTT
CASMGGRGAGELFF
>TRBJ2-3|TRBD2|TRBV19|NA
TGTGCCAGTAGTATATCTAGCGGGAGCGGGAATACGCAGTATTTT
CASSISSGSGNTQYF
>TRBJ2-7|TRBD2|TRBV6-5|NA
TGTGCCCACTTCGGGGCGGGAGCCTTCTCCTACGAGCAGTACTTC
CAHFGAGAFSYEQYF
>TRBJ1-3|NA|TRBV5-1|NA
TGCGCCAGCAGCTTTAACCCAGGGTTGTCTGGAAACACCATATATTTT
CASSFNPGLSGNTIYF
>TRBJ1-6|NA|TRBV28|NA
TGTGCCAGCAGTTTAGTCGACAGTAGGCGTTCACCCCTCCACTTT
CASSLVDSRRSPLHF
>TRBJ1-2|NA|TRBV7-2|once
TGTGCCAGCAGCTTAGGGACGGGGTCCCATGGCTACACCTTC
CASSLGTGSHGYTF
>TRBJ2-1|TRBD1|TRBV7-2|once
TGTGCCAGCCGACAGGGCACCTCCTTTCTAGAGCAGTTCTTC
CASRQGTSFLEQFF
>TRBJ1-4|NA|TRBV20-1|NA
TGCAGTGCCTCCCGGGGAGAAAAACTGTTTTTT
CSASRGEKLFF
>TRBJ1-2|TRBD1|TRBV11-2|NA
TGTGCCAGCAGCTACACGACAGGGGGCAACTATGGCTACACCTTC
CASSYTTGGNYGYTF
>TRBJ2-3|NA|TRBV5-1|large
TGCGCCAGCAGCTTACCGACAAATACGCAGTATTTT
CASSLPTNTQYF
>TRBJ2-3|NA|TRBV27|NA
TGTGCCAGCAAGGTCGGGAGCACAGATACGCAGTATTTT
CASKVGSTDTQYF
>TRBJ2-2|NA|TRBV18|few
TGTGCCAGCTCACCGGGCTCGGGAGTTCCCGGGGAGCTGTTTTTT
CASSPGSGVPGELFF
>TRBJ2-7|TRBD1|TRBV19|medium-sized
TGTGCCAGTAGTATCGGGACAGGGTACGAGCAGTACTTC
CASSIGTGYEQYF
>TRBJ2-3|NA|TRBV5-6|NA
TGTGCCAGCAGCTTCAATCGTCTCGGGAAGGCTCGCACAGATACGCAGTATTTT
CASSFNRLGKARTDTQYF
>TRBJ1-4|NA|TRBV19|NA
TGTGCCAGTACCCCCGTGTTTGTAGGCGGAACAACTAATGAAAAACTGTTTTTT
CASTPVFVGGTTNEKLFF
>TRBJ2-1|NA|TRBV9|NA
TGTGCCAGCGCAGGGGCATCCTACAATGAGCAGTTCTTC
CASAGASYNEQFF
>TRBJ2-7|NA|TRBV15|NA
TGTGCCACCAGCAGAGACCGTCTCTACGAGCAGTACTTC
CATSRDRLYEQYF
>TRBJ1-5|NA|TRBV28|NA
TGTGCCAGCAGTTTATCGACTGTGGCACGACCCCAGCATTTT
CASSLSTVARPQHF
>TRBJ1-5|NA|TRBV19|NA
TGTGCCAGTAGTATACCCGGGCAGGGTTCACGGCAGCCCCAGCATTTT
CASSIPGQGSRQPQHF
>TRBJ2-3|NA|TRBV9|NA
TGTGCCAGCAGCGATGGACTATCCACAGATACGCAGTATTTT
CASSDGLSTDTQYF
>TRBJ2-7|TRBD2|TRBV4-1|NA
TGCGCCAGCAGCCAAGATAATAGCGGGAGGGCCTACGAGCAGTACTTC
CASSQDNSGRAYEQYF
>TRBJ2-2|NA|TRBV5-8|NA
TGTGCCAGCACCTCTACGAGAAACACCGGGGAGCTGTTTTTT
CASTSTRNTGELFF
>TRBJ1-3|TRBD1|TRBV28|NA
TGTGCCAGCAGTTCTGGACAGGGGGCTGGAAACACCATATATTTT
CASSSGQGAGNTIYF
>TRBJ1-5|TRBD1|TRBV2|NA
TGTGCCAGCAGAGAGACCGGGACAGGGATCAATCAGCCCCAGCATTTT
CASRETGTGINQPQHF
>TRBJ1-4|NA|TRBV7-8|NA
TGTGCCAGTGGGGAGGGGTCATTAGAAAAACTGTTTTTT
CASGEGSLEKLFF